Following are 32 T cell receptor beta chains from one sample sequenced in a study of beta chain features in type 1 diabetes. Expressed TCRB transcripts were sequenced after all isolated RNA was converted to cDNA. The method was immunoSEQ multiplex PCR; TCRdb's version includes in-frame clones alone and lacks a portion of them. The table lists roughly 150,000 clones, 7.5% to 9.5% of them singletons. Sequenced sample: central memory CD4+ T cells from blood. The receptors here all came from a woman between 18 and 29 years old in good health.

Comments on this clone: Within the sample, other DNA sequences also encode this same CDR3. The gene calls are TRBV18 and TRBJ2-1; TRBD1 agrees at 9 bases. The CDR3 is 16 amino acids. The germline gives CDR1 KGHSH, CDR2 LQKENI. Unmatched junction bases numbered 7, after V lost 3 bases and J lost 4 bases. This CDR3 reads CASSPPGTGMYNEQFF. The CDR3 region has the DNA TGTGCCAGCTCACCGCCAGGGACAGGGATGTACAATGAGCAGTTCTTC.

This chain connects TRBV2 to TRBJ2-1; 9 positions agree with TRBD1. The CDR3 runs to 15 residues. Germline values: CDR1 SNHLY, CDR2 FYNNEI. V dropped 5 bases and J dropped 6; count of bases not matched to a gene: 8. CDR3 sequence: CASSPQQGATNEQFF. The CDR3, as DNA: TGTGCCAGCAGTCCCCAACAGGGGGCTACCAATGAGCAGTTCTTC.

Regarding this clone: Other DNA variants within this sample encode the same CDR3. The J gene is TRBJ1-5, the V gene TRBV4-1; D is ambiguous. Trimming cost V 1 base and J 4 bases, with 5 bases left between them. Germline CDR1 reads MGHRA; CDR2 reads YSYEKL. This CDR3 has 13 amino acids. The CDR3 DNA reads TGCGCCAGCAGCCAAGCAGATAATCAGCCCCAGCATTTT. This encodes CASSQADNQPQHF.

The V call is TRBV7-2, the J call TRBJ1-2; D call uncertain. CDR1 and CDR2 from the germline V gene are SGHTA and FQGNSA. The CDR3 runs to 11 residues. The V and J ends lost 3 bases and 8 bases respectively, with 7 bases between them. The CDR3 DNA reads TGTGCCAGCAGCTTGGTCGGGGGCTACACCTTC. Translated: CASSLVGGYTF.

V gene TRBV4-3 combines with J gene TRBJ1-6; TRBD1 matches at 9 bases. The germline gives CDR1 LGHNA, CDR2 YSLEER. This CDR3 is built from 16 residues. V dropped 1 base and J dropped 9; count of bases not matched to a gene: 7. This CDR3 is CASSQAPGQGSSPLHF. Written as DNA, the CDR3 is TGCGCCAGCAGCCAAGCGCCGGGACAGGGAAGTTCACCCCTCCACTTT.

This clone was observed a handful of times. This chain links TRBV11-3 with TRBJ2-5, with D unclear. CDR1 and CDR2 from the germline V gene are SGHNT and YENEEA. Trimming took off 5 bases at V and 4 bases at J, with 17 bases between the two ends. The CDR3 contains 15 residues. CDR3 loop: CASSPPSGFGETQYF. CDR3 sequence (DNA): TGTGCCAGCAGCCCACCGTCCGGGTTCGGAGAGACCCAGTACTTC.

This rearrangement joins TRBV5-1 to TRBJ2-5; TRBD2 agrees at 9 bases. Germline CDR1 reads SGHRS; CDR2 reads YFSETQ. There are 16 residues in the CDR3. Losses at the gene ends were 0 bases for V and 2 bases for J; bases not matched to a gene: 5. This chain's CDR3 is CASSLGLAGPQETQYF. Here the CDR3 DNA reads TGCGCCAGCAGCTTGGGGCTAGCGGGGCCTCAAGAGACCCAGTACTTC.

The DNA of the CDR3 is TGTGCCAGCCGCGAGACAGGGGTCGATCAAGCTTTCTTT. Translated, it gives CASRETGVDQAFF. This chain joins TRBV27 and TRBJ1-1; 8 bases map to TRBD1. There are 13 residues in the CDR3. Per germline, CDR1 MNHEY and CDR2 SMNVEV (reference sequence). V dropped 8 bases and J dropped 9; count of bases not matched to a gene: 11.

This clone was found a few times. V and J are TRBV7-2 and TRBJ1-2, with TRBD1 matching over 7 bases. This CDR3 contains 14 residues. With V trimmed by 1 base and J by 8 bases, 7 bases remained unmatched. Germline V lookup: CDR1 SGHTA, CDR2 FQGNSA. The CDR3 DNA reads TGTGCCAGCAGCTTAGGTAGGACAGGAGAAGGCTACACCTTC. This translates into CASSLGRTGEGYTF.

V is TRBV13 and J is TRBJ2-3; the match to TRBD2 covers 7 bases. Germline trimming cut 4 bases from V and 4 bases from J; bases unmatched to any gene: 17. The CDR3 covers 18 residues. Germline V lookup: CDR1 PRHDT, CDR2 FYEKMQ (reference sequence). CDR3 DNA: TGTGCCAGCAGCTCCCCTCCCGGGCGGCGGGAGTCGGCAGATACGCAGTATTTT. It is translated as CASSSPPGRRESADTQYF.

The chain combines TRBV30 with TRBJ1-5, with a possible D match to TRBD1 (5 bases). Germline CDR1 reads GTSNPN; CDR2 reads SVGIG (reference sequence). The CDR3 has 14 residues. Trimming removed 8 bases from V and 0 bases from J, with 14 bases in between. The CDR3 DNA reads TGTGCCGCACACCAGGGTCTTAGCAATCAGCCCCAGCATTTT. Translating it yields CAAHQGLSNQPQHF.

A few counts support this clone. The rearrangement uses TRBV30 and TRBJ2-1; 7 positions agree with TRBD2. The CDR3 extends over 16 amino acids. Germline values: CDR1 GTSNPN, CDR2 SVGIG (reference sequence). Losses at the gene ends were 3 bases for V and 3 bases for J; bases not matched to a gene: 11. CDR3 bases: TGTGCCTGGAGCGCCCCTCTAGCGGATCGCTACAATGAGCAGTTCTTC. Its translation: CAWSAPLADRYNEQFF.

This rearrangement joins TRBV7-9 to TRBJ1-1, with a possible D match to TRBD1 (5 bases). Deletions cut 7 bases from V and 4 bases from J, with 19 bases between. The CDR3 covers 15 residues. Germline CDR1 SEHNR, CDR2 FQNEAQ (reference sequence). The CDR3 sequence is CASNPAEVGATEAFF. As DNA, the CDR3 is TGTGCCAGCAATCCGGCTGAGGTTGGGGCCACTGAAGCTTTCTTT. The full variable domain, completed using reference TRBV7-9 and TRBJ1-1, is DTGVSQNPRHKITKRGQNVTFRCDPISEHNRLYWYRQTLGQGPEFLTYFQNEAQLEKSRLLSDRFSAERPKGSFSTLEIQRTEQGDSAMYLCASNPAEVGATEAFFGQGTRLTVV.

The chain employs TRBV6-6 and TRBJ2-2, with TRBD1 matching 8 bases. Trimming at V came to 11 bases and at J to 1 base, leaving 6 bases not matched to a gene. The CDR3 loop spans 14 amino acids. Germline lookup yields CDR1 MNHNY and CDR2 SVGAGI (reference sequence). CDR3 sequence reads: CAGATGENTGELFF. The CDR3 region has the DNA TGTGCCGGGGCGACAGGGGAGAACACCGGGGAGCTGTTTTTT.

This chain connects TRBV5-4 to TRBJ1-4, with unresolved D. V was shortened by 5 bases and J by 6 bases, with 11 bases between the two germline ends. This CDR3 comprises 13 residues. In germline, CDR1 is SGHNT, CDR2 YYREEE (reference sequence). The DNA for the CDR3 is TGTGCCAGCAGTGGAGCAACGGATGAAAAACTGTTTTTT. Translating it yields CASSGATDEKLFF.

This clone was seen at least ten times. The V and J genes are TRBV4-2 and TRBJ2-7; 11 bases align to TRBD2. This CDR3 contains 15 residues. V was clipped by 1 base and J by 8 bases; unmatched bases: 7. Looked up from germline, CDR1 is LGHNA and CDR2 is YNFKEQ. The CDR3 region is CASSQVAGGRLKQYF. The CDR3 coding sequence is TGTGCCAGCAGCCAAGTAGCGGGAGGGCGCTTGAAGCAGTACTTC.

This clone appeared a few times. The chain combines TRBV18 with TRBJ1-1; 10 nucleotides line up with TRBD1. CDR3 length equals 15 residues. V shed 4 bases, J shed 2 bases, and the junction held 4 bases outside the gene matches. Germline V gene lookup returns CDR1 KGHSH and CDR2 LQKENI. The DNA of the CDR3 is TGTGCCAGCTCACGGGACAGGGGCTTAAACACTGAAGCTTTCTTT. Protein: CASSRDRGLNTEAFF.

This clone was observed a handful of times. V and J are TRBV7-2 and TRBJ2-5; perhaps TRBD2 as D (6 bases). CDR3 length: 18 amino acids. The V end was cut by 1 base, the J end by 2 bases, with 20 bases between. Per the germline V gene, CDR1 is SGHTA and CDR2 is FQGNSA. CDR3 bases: TGTGCCAGCAGCTTAGAGGGTTTGTTTAGCGGCACTCAAGAGACCCAGTACTTC. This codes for CASSLEGLFSGTQETQYF.

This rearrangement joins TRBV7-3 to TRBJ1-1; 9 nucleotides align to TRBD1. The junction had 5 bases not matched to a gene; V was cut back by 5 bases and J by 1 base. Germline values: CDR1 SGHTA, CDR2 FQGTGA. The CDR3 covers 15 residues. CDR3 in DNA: TGTGCCAGCAGCGTACAGGGGGCGGGGAACACTGAAGCTTTCTTT. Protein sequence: CASSVQGAGNTEAFF.

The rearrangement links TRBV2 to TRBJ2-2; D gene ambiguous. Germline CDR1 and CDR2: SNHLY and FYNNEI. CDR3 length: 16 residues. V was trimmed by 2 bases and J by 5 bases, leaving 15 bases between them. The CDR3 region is CASSELRAENTGELFF. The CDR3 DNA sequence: TGTGCCAGCAGTGAATTGCGCGCGGAGAATACCGGGGAGCTGTTTTTT.

The DNA of the CDR3 is TGCGCCAGCAGCCAAGATAGGGGCCGGACAGGCGAGAACTATGGCTACACCTTC. It encodes CASSQDRGRTGENYGYTF. This sequence joins TRBV4-1 and TRBJ1-2, with 7 bases fitting TRBD1. Germline V lookup: CDR1 MGHRA, CDR2 YSYEKL. The J segment lost 2 bases and the V segment lost 0 bases, leaving 12 bases of the junction unmatched. The CDR3 loop spans 18 amino acids.

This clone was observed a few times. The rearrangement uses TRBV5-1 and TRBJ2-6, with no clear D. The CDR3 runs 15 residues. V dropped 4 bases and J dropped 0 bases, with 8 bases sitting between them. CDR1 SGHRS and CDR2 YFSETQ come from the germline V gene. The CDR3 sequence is CASSVQVSGANVLTF. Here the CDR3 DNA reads TGCGCCAGCAGCGTACAAGTCTCTGGGGCCAACGTCCTGACTTTC.

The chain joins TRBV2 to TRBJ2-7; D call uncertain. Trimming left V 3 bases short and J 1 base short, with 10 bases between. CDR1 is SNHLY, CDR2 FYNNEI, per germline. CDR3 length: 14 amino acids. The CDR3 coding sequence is TGTGCCAGCAGTGATGGGCGTGGTTCCTACGAGCAGTACTTC. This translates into CASSDGRGSYEQYF.

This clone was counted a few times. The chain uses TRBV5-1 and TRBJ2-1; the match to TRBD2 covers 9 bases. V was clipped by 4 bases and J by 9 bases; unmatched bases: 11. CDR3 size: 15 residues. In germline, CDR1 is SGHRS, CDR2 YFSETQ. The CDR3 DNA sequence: TGCGCCAGCAGCCCGGGGACTAGCCGGGCCGGTGAGCAGTTCTTC. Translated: CASSPGTSRAGEQFF.

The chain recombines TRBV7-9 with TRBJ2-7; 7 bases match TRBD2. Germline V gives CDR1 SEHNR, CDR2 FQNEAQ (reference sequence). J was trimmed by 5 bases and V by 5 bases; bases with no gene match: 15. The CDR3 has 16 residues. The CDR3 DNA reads TGTGCCAGCAGCCGGCGTGGAAGCGGGAACAGCCACGAGCAGTACTTC. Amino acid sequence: CASSRRGSGNSHEQYF.

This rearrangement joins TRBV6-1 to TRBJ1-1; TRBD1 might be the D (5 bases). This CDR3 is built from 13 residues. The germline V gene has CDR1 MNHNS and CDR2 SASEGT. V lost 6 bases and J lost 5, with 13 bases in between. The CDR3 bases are TGTGCCAGCAGCCGGGGGTTCGAGACTGAAGCTTTCTTT. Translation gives CASSRGFETEAFF.

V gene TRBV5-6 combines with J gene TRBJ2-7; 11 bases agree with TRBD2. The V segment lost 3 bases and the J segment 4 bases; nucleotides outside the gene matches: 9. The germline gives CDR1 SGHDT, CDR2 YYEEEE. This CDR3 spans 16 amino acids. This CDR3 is CASSSRTSGRRYEQYF. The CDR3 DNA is TGTGCCAGCAGCTCAAGAACTAGCGGGAGACGGTACGAGCAGTACTTC.

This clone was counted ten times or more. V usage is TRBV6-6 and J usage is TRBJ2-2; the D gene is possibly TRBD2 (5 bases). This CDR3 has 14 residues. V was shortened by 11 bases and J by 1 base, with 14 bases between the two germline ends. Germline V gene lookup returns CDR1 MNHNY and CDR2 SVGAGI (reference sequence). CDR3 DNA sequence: TGTGCCCTAAGGAGGAGCGAGAACACCGGGGAGCTGTTTTTT. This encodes CALRRSENTGELFF.

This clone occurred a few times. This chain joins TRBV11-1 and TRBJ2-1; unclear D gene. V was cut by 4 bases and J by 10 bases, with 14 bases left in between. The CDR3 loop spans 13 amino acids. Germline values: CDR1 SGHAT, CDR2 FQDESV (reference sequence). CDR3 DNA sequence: TGTGCCAGCAGCTCCGACAAACCTGGGGAGCAGTTCTTC. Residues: CASSSDKPGEQFF.

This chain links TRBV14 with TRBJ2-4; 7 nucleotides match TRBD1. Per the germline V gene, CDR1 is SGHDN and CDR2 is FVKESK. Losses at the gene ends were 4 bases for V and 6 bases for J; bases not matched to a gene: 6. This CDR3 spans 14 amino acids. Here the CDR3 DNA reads TGTGCCAGCAGCCGTGGGACAGTTGGAAACATTCAGTACTTC. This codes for CASSRGTVGNIQYF.

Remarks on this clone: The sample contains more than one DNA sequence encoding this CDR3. CDR3 sequence (DNA): TGTGCCAGCAGCTTGGAGGGAGGGATGAACACTGAAGCTTTCTTT. This codes for CASSLEGGMNTEAFF. The chain links TRBV5-4 to TRBJ1-1; D gene ambiguous. The CDR3 is 15 residues long. V was cut by 0 bases and J by 0 bases, with 9 bases left in between. Per the germline V gene, CDR1 is SGHNT and CDR2 is YYREEE (reference sequence).

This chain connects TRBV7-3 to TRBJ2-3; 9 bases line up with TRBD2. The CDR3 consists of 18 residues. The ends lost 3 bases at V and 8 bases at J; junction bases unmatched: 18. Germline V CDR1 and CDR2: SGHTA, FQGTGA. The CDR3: CASSFKAMGLAGTTTQYF. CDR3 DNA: TGTGCCAGCAGCTTTAAAGCCATGGGGCTAGCGGGGACTACTACGCAGTATTTT.